A selection of T cell receptor beta chains follows, all from one sample in a study of radiotherapy plus CTLA-4 blockade in lung cancer. Using immunoSEQ multiplex PCR, the repertoire was profiled, and TCRdb retains in-frame clones only, with some absent. The sample lists 30,000 to 40,000 clones, under 85% occurring once. Sequenced here: peripheral blood, sampled from a patient treated with radiotherapy plus ipilimumab. These receptors were obtained from a human donor with non-small cell lung cancer whose response to radiotherapy plus ipilimumab could not be evaluated. The CDR3 runs from the conserved cysteine through the conserved F or W. A D gene is named only where the DNA matches it firmly. Size is omitted from some rows. Given values are once, few, many or a class for expanded clones.

>TRBV25-1|TRBJ2-5|TRBD1|-
CASSYHRGQTQYF
TGTGCCAGCAGTTATCACAGGGGGCAGACCCAGTACTTC
>TRBV6-5|TRBJ1-2|-|-
CASSLGREVDGYTF
TGTGCCAGCAGTTTAGGACGGGAGGTGGATGGCTACACCTTC
>TRBV6-5|TRBJ1-2|-|-
CAGSPNLGSYGYTF
TGTGCCGGCAGTCCAAACTTGGGCAGCTATGGCTACACCTTC
>TRBV28|TRBJ1-5|TRBD1|few
CASSSTGTGYQPQHF
TGTGCCAGCAGTTCGACCGGGACAGGGTATCAGCCCCAGCATTTT
>TRBV6-5|TRBJ2-2|-|-
CASSRAMNTGELFF
TGTGCCAGCAGCAGGGCGATGAACACCGGGGAGCTGTTTTTT
>TRBV4-2|TRBJ2-2|-|-
CASSQGWTLETGELFF
TGTGCCAGCAGCCAAGGTTGGACTCTCGAGACCGGGGAGCTGTTTTTT
>TRBV5-4|TRBJ1-5|TRBD1|-
CASSAAGGFNQPQHF
TGTGCCAGCAGCGCTGCAGGGGGGTTCAATCAGCCCCAGCATTTT
>TRBV6-1|TRBJ2-7|-|medium-sized
CASSQIQGPEQYF
TGTGCCAGCAGTCAAATTCAGGGGCCCGAGCAGTACTTC
>TRBV6-5|TRBJ1-2|-|-
CASSPQTTGSYGYTF
TGTGCCAGCAGTCCTCAGACGACAGGTTCCTATGGCTACACCTTC
>TRBV5-1|TRBJ2-1|-|-
CASSRDLDEQFF
TGCGCCAGCAGTCGGGACTTAGATGAGCAGTTCTTC
>TRBV5-1|TRBJ2-5|-|-
CASSLVGGDLQETQYF
TGCGCCAGCAGCTTGGTAGGGGGTGACCTCCAAGAGACCCAGTACTTC
>TRBV11-2|TRBJ1-2|-|-
CASSLDLGTSYGYTF
TGTGCCAGCAGCTTAGATCTCGGGACATCCTATGGCTACACCTTC
>TRBV5-1|TRBJ1-2|-|-
CASSLGTGHYGYTF
TGCGCCAGCAGCTTGGGTACAGGACACTATGGCTACACCTTC
>TRBV6-5|TRBJ2-5|TRBD1|-
CASTPGTGHETQYF
TGTGCCAGCACCCCTGGGACAGGGCACGAGACCCAGTACTTC
>TRBV28|TRBJ1-5|-|-
CASCGGQSNQPQHF
TGTGCCAGCTGCGGAGGCCAGAGCAATCAGCCCCAGCATTTT
>TRBV28|TRBJ1-1|-|-
CASSPSAGIGTEAFF
TGTGCCAGCAGCCCCAGCGCAGGGATTGGCACTGAAGCTTTCTTT
>TRBV18|TRBJ2-1|-|-
CASSPNNEQFF
TGTGCCAGCTCACCAAACAACGAGCAGTTCTTC
>TRBV19|TRBJ2-6|-|-
CASSIENSYSGANVLTF
TGTGCCAGTAGTATAGAAAACAGCTACTCTGGGGCCAACGTCCTGACTTTC
>TRBV15|TRBJ2-3|-|-
CATSKRTGDTQYF
TGTGCCACCAGCAAACGGACTGGGGATACGCAGTATTTT
>TRBV30|TRBJ2-3|-|-
CAWIFYKTGTDTQYF
TGTGCCTGGATCTTTTATAAGACGGGAACAGATACGCAGTATTTT
>TRBV30|TRBJ2-2|-|once
CAWSVRGRDTGELFF
TGTGCCTGGAGTGTGAGGGGGAGGGACACCGGGGAGCTGTTTTTT
>TRBV2|TRBJ1-1|-|-
CASSLTGNTEAFF
TGTGCCAGCAGTTTGACAGGGAACACTGAAGCTTTCTTT
>TRBV6-6|TRBJ2-7|TRBD1|medium-sized
CASSDRVYEQYF
TGTGCCAGCAGTGACAGGGTCTACGAGCAGTACTTC
>TRBV7-2|TRBJ2-7|TRBD2|-
CASSLTSGSLGNEQYF
TGTGCCAGCAGCTTGACTAGCGGGAGCTTGGGGAACGAGCAGTACTTC
>TRBV11-2|TRBJ2-1|TRBD1|-
CASSFTTSGTGGYEQFF
TGTGCCAGCAGCTTTACCACATCCGGGACAGGGGGCTATGAGCAGTTCTTC
>TRBV10-1|TRBJ1-5|-|-
CASSRQYSNQPQHF
TGCGCCAGCAGCCGACAGTATAGCAATCAGCCCCAGCATTTT
>TRBV6-5|TRBJ1-5|TRBD1|-
CASSPGTGGGRAQHF
TGTGCCAGCAGCCCCGGGACAGGGGGAGGAAGGGCCCAGCATTTT
>TRBV5-1|TRBJ2-7|TRBD2|-
CASREPGGYEQYF
TGCGCCAGCAGAGAACCGGGAGGCTACGAGCAGTACTTC
>TRBV5-1|TRBJ1-2|TRBD1|-
CASSPRTGAENTF
TGCGCCAGCAGCCCTCGGACAGGCGCTGAGAACACCTTC
>TRBV7-2|TRBJ2-2|-|-
CASSPAGELFF
TGTGCCAGCAGCCCTGCCGGGGAGCTGTTTTTT
>TRBV18|TRBJ2-1|TRBD1|-
CASSAGTGDHNEQFF
TGTGCCAGCTCAGCCGGGACAGGGGACCACAATGAGCAGTTCTTC
>TRBV28|TRBJ1-2|TRBD1|-
CASGGGIVGTVTGYTF
TGTGCCAGCGGAGGTGGTATAGTCGGGACAGTGACTGGCTACACCTTC
>TRBV5-6|TRBJ1-2|TRBD1|-
CASRRTGGDYGYTF
TGTGCCAGCAGACGGACAGGGGGCGACTATGGCTACACCTTC
>TRBV7-2|TRBJ1-1|-|-
CASSFSFGNEAFF
TGTGCCAGCAGCTTCTCGTTCGGGAATGAAGCTTTCTTT
>TRBV5-4|TRBJ2-2|TRBD1|-
CASSSRGRGTGELFF
TGTGCCAGCAGCTCCAGGGGGCGAGGAACCGGGGAGCTGTTTTTT
>TRBV2|TRBJ1-5|TRBD1|medium-sized
CASSGTGGINQPQHF
TGTGCCAGCAGCGGGACAGGGGGAATCAATCAGCCCCAGCATTTT
>TRBV6-5|TRBJ1-1|-|-
CASSYSSSGGTEAFF
TGTGCCAGCAGTTACTCGTCCAGCGGGGGGACTGAAGCTTTCTTT
>TRBV6-5|TRBJ2-3|-|once
CASTPFSTSTDTQYF
TGTGCCAGCACTCCCTTTTCAACTAGCACAGATACGCAGTATTTT
>TRBV7-2|TRBJ2-7|TRBD2|-
CASSLVTSLGYEQYF
TGTGCCAGCAGCCTAGTGACTAGCTTGGGCTACGAGCAGTACTTC
>TRBV5-4|TRBJ2-5|TRBD1|few
CASSWKGAETQYF
TGTGCCAGCAGTTGGAAGGGGGCGGAGACCCAGTACTTC
>TRBV11-2|TRBJ2-1|TRBD2|-
CASSLTSGRPEQFF
TGTGCCAGCAGCTTGACTAGCGGGAGACCTGAGCAGTTCTTC
>TRBV2|TRBJ1-5|-|-
CASSEVSRGGNQPQHF
TGTGCCAGCAGTGAAGTCTCTAGGGGTGGCAATCAGCCCCAGCATTTT
>TRBV30|TRBJ2-7|TRBD1|-
CAFDRDPYEQYF
TGTGCCTTTGACAGGGACCCCTACGAGCAGTACTTC
>TRBV28|TRBJ1-2|TRBD1|-
CASSRDRVHTF
TGTGCCAGCAGCCGCGACAGGGTCCACACCTTC
>TRBV2|TRBJ2-3|TRBD2|few
CASPPKGIGGSLYDTQYF
TGTGCCAGCCCGCCAAAAGGAATCGGCGGGAGCCTATATGATACGCAGTATTTT
>TRBV9|TRBJ2-5|TRBD2|-
CASSVSGTSGQETQYF
TGTGCCAGCAGCGTATCAGGGACTAGCGGCCAAGAGACCCAGTACTTC
>TRBV2|TRBJ2-7|TRBD2|-
CASSVAGSYEQYF
TGTGCCAGCTCAGTAGCGGGATCCTACGAGCAGTACTTC
>TRBV6-5|TRBJ2-7|TRBD2|few
CASSSERGPYEQYF
TGTGCCAGCAGTTCCGAGCGGGGACCCTACGAGCAGTACTTC
>TRBV30|TRBJ2-5|TRBD2|few
CAWSRDYATQYF
TGTGCCTGGAGCCGGGACTATGCGACCCAGTACTTC
>TRBV29-1|TRBJ2-7|TRBD2|-
CSVGTSGSGGNEQYF
TGCAGCGTTGGGACTAGCGGGAGCGGGGGAAACGAGCAGTACTTC
>TRBV25-1|TRBJ1-5|TRBD1|-
CASSAGQANQPQHF
TGTGCCAGCAGTGCTGGACAGGCGAATCAGCCCCAGCATTTT